This is a list of T cell receptor beta chains from one sample in a study of control samples from healthy donors and cancer patients. Sequencing used immunoSEQ multiplex PCR; TCRdb keeps in-frame clones, though not all of them. The sample lists tens of thousands of clones, over 85% occurring once. Sequenced input: PBMCs. The receptor source for this set is a woman aged 40 to 55 with lung cancer. Each CDR3 is given with its conserved first and last residue. D genes are given only for firm matches. Clone sizes are given selectively: once, few, many, or a class where the clone is expanded.

size: -; D: -; J: TRBJ2-3; V: TRBV18; DNA: TGTGCCAGCTCACCACCGTTGGGGTTCGATTTGACAGATACGCAGTATTTT; CDR3: CASSPPLGFDLTDTQYF
size: -; D: -; J: TRBJ2-7; V: TRBV2; DNA: TGTGCCAGCAGTGACGTGGCGACCGGGGCTACCTACGAGCAGTACTTC; CDR3: CASSDVATGATYEQYF
size: -; D: -; J: TRBJ2-7; V: TRBV7-8; DNA: TGTGCCAGCAGCAAGACCAGTCAGGGTGTCAACGAGCAGTACTTC; CDR3: CASSKTSQGVNEQYF
size: -; D: -; J: TRBJ2-1; V: TRBV27; DNA: TGTGCCAGCAGTATGGGCTCCTACAATGAGCAGTTCTTC; CDR3: CASSMGSYNEQFF
size: -; D: TRBD2; J: TRBJ2-5; V: TRBV7-7; DNA: TGTGCTAGCAGCCCCGGCTCGGGGGGTCGTGGGACCCAGTACTTC; CDR3: CASSPGSGGRGTQYF
size: once; D: -; J: TRBJ1-4; V: TRBV15; DNA: TGTGCCACCAGCAGAGACGTAGGCAACCGGCGGAATGAAAAACTGTTTTTT; CDR3: CATSRDVGNRRNEKLFF
size: -; D: TRBD1; J: TRBJ2-7; V: TRBV5-6; DNA: TGTGCCAGCAGCCCGGGACAGAGTTACGAGCAGTACTTC; CDR3: CASSPGQSYEQYF
size: -; D: -; J: TRBJ1-5; V: TRBV2; DNA: TGTGCCAGCAGAGACTTAGGTTCCAATCAGCCCCAGCATTTT; CDR3: CASRDLGSNQPQHF
size: -; D: -; J: TRBJ2-7; V: TRBV19; DNA: TGTGCCAGTAGTATAGCGGGGGACCGTTCGTACGAGCAGTACTTC; CDR3: CASSIAGDRSYEQYF
size: -; D: TRBD1; J: TRBJ1-6; V: TRBV7-2; DNA: TGTGCCAGCAGCTTACCGGGACAGGGACTCCACTTT; CDR3: CASSLPGQGLHF
size: -; D: TRBD1; J: TRBJ1-1; V: TRBV11-3; DNA: TGTGCCAGCAGCGATACAGGGGGGACTGAAGCTTTCTTT; CDR3: CASSDTGGTEAFF
size: -; D: -; J: TRBJ2-2; V: TRBV7-9; DNA: TGTGCCAGCAGACCGTTCGGCCGGTCGAACACCGGGGAGCTGTTTTTT; CDR3: CASRPFGRSNTGELFF
size: -; D: TRBD1; J: TRBJ1-1; V: TRBV19; DNA: TGTGCCAGTACCACGACAGGGTGGAACACTGAAGCTTTCTTT; CDR3: CASTTTGWNTEAFF
size: once; D: -; J: TRBJ1-1; V: TRBV5-6; DNA: TGTGCCAGCAGGTACGGACCGATGAACACTGAAGCTTTCTTT; CDR3: CASRYGPMNTEAFF
size: -; D: -; J: TRBJ1-1; V: TRBV24-1; DNA: TGTGCCACCCGCTCGCGACAGATGAACACTGAAGCTTTCTTT; CDR3: CATRSRQMNTEAFF
size: -; D: -; J: TRBJ1-2; V: TRBV28; DNA: TGTGCCAGCAGCCCATCTGGGGTATGGAAGCGTCGAGCTAACTATGGCTACACCTTC; CDR3: CASSPSGVWKRRANYGYTF
size: -; D: TRBD1; J: TRBJ1-1; V: TRBV16; DNA: TGTGCCAGCAGCCAATCAGGGTCAGGGGGCAGTGCGGCTTTCTTT; CDR3: CASSQSGSGGSAAFF
size: -; D: -; J: TRBJ2-6; V: TRBV18; DNA: TGTGCCAGCTCACCATATCCGGAAATCTCTGGGGCCAACGTCCTGACTTTC; CDR3: CASSPYPEISGANVLTF
size: few; D: -; J: TRBJ1-6; V: TRBV7-9; DNA: TGTGCCAGCAGCTTAATTGTGGAGTCACCCCTCCACTTT; CDR3: CASSLIVESPLHF
size: -; D: -; J: TRBJ2-4; V: TRBV5-4; DNA: TGTGCCAGCAGCTTGGAAGGACCCAAAAACATTCAGTACTTC; CDR3: CASSLEGPKNIQYF
size: -; D: TRBD1; J: TRBJ2-3; V: TRBV7-6; DNA: TGTGCCAGCACCCTGCCTTACAGGGGAAAGGACACAGATACGCAGTATTTT; CDR3: CASTLPYRGKDTDTQYF
size: few; D: -; J: TRBJ2-2; V: TRBV14; DNA: TGTGCCAGCAGCCAAGGGCTCTACACCGGGGAGCTGTTTTTT; CDR3: CASSQGLYTGELFF
size: once; D: -; J: TRBJ2-2; V: TRBV5-6; DNA: TGTGCCAGCAGCTTGTATAGGGGCCCCAACCCAGGGGAGCTGTTTTTT; CDR3: CASSLYRGPNPGELFF
size: -; D: -; J: TRBJ2-6; V: TRBV28; DNA: TGTGCCAGCAGGCGGGTCCCTTCTTCTGGGGCCAACGTCCTGACTTTC; CDR3: CASRRVPSSGANVLTF
size: -; D: -; J: TRBJ1-2; V: TRBV19; DNA: TGTGCCAGTAGTATAAGAACTGAGAGCTATGGCTACACCTTC; CDR3: CASSIRTESYGYTF
size: -; D: TRBD1; J: TRBJ1-2; V: TRBV7-2; DNA: TGTGCCAGCAGCACCCGACAGGGAATTAACTATGGCTACACCTTC; CDR3: CASSTRQGINYGYTF
size: -; D: TRBD1; J: TRBJ2-5; V: TRBV28; DNA: TGTGCCAGCAGTTTATTGGGAACAGGGGCCCAAGAGACCCAGTACTTC; CDR3: CASSLLGTGAQETQYF
size: -; D: TRBD1; J: TRBJ2-5; V: TRBV19; DNA: TGTGCCAGTCAAGGACAGGGGGCGATCGGTGAGACCCAGTACTTC; CDR3: CASQGQGAIGETQYF
size: -; D: TRBD1; J: TRBJ1-3; V: TRBV11-3; DNA: TGTGCCAGCAGCTTGACAGGGATCTCTGGAAACACCATATATTTT; CDR3: CASSLTGISGNTIYF